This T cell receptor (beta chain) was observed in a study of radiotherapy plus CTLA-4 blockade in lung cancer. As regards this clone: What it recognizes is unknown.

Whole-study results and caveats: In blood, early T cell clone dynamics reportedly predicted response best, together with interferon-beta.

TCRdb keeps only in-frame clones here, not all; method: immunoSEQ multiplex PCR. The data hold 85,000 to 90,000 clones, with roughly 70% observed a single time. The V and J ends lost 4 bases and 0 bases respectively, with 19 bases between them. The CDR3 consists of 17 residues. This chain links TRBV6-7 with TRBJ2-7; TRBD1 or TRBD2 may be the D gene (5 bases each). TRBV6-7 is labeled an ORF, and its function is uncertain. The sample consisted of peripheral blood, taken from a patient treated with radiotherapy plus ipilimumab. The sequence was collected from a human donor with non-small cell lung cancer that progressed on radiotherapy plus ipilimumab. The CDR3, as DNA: TGTGCCAGCAGTTCTCATAGAACGGGACGGAGCTCCTACGAGCAGTACTTC. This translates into CASSSHRTGRSSYEQYF.